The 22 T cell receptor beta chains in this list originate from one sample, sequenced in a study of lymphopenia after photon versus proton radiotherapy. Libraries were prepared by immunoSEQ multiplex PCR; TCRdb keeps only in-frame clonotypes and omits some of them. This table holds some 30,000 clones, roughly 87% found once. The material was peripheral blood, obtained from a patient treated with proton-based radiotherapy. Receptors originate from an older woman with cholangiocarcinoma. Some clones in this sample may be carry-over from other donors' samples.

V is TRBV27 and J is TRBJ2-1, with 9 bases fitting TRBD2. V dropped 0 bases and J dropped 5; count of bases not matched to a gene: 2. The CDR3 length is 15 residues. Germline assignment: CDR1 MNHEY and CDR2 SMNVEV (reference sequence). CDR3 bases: TGTGCCAGCAGTTTATCGTTAGCGGGGGACAATGAGCAGTTCTTC. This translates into CASSLSLAGDNEQFF.

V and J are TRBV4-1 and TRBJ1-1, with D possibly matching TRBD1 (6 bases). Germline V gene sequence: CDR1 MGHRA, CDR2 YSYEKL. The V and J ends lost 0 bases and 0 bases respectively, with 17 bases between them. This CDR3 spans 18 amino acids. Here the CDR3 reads CASSQDTPRGGLNTEAFF. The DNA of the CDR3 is TGCGCCAGCAGCCAAGATACCCCCAGGGGCGGCCTGAACACTGAAGCTTTCTTT.

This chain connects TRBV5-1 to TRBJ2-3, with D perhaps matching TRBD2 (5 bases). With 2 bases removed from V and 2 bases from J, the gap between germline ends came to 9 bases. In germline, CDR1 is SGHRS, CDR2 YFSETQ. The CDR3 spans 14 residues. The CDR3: CASSFWGDTDTQYF. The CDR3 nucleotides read TGCGCCAGCAGCTTTTGGGGAGACACAGATACGCAGTATTTT.

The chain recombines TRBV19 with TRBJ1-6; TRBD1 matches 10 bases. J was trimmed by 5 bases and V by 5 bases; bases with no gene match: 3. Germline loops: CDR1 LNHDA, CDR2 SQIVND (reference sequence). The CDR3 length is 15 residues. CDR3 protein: CASSRQGADNSPLHF. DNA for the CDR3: TGTGCCAGTAGTCGACAGGGGGCAGATAATTCACCCCTCCACTTT.

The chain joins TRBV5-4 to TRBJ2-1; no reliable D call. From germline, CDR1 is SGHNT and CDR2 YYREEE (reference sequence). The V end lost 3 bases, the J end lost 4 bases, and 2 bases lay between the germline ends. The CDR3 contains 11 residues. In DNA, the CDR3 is TGTGCCAGCAGCTATTACAATGAGCAGTTCTTC. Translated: CASSYYNEQFF.

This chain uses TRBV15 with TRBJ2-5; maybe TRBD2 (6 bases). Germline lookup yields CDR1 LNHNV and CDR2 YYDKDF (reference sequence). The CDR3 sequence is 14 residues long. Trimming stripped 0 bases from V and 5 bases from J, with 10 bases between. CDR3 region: CATSRDRERETQYF. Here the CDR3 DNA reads TGTGCCACCAGCAGAGATCGGGAGAGGGAGACCCAGTACTTC.

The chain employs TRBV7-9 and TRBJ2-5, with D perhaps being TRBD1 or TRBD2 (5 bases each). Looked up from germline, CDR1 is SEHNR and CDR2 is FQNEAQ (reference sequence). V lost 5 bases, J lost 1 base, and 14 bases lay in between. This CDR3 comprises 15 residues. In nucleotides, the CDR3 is TGTGCCAGCAGCCGATTGGGGGTCACCCAAGAGACCCAGTACTTC. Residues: CASSRLGVTQETQYF.

DNA for the CDR3: TGCGCCAGCAGCCAAGATACCTATGGCTACACCTTC. Translating it yields CASSQDTYGYTF. The chain employs TRBV4-3 and TRBJ1-2; D is undetermined. There are 12 residues in the CDR3. The ends were cut back, 0 bases at V and 4 bases at J, with 3 bases in the middle. Germline CDR1 is LGHNA and CDR2 is YSLEER.

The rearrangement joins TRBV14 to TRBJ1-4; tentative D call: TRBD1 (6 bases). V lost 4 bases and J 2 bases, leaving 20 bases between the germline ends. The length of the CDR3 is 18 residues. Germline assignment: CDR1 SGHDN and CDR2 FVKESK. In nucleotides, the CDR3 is TGTGCCAGCAGCCTCCTACGTGGGGGGCGCAGGACTAATGAAAAACTGTTTTTT. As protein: CASSLLRGGRRTNEKLFF.

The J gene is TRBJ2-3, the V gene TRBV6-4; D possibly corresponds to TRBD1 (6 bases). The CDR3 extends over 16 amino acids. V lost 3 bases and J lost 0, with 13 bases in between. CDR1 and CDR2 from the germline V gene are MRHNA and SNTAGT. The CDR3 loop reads CASSEQTGFSTDTQYF. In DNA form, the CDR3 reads TGTGCCAGCAGTGAACAGACAGGCTTTAGCACAGATACGCAGTATTTT.

DNA of the CDR3: TGCGCCAGCAGCCCACAGGGGCAGTCTAATGAAAAACTGTTTTTT. Translation gives CASSPQGQSNEKLFF. The chain recombines TRBV5-1 with TRBJ1-4; 7 bases line up with TRBD1. The CDR3 runs to 15 residues. CDR1 is SGHRS and CDR2 is YFSETQ in the germline V gene. Trimming removed 4 bases from V and 3 bases from J; junction bases left unmatched: 6.

The DNA of the CDR3 is TGTGCCAGCAGCTTGAGGGCCCCAAATGAAAAACTGTTTTTT. Amino acid sequence: CASSLRAPNEKLFF. V usage is TRBV5-6 and J usage is TRBJ1-4; D gene ambiguous. Germline V gene data show CDR1 as SGHDT and CDR2 as YYEEEE. This CDR3 has 14 amino acids. V lost 1 base and J lost 5, with 9 bases in between.

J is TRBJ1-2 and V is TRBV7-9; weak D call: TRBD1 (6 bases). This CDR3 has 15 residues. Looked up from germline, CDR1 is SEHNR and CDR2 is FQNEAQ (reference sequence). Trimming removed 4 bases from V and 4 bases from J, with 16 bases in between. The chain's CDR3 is CASSYWGAPVYGYTF. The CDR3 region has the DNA TGTGCCAGCAGCTATTGGGGGGCTCCGGTCTATGGCTACACCTTC.

CDR3 protein: CASSADYEQYF. CDR3 coding DNA: TGTGCCAGCAGCGCCGACTACGAGCAGTACTTC. The genes are TRBV7-9 and TRBJ2-7; no definite D call. Trimming removed 5 bases at V and 3 bases at J, with 5 bases between. Per germline, CDR1 SEHNR and CDR2 FQNEAQ (reference sequence). The CDR3 extends over 11 amino acids.

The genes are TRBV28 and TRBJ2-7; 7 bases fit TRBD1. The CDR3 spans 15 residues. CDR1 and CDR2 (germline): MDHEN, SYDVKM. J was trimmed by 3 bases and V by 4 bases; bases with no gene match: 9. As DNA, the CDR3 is TGTGCCAGCAGTTCCCCGCAGGGGGAACACTACGAGCAGTACTTC. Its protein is CASSSPQGEHYEQYF.

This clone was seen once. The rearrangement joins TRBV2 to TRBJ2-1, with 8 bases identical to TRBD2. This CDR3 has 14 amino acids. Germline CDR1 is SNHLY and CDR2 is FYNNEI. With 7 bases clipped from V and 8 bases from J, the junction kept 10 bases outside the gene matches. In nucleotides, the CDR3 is TGTGCCAGCACCCGGGGGGGCCAGGTGTATGAGCAGTTCTTC. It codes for CASTRGGQVYEQFF.

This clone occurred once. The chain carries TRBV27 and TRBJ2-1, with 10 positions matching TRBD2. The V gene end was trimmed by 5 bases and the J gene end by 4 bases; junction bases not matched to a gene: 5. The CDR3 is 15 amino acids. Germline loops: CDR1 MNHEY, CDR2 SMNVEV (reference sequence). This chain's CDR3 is CASSAERGGYNEQFF. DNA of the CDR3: TGTGCCAGCAGTGCGGAGCGGGGGGGTTACAATGAGCAGTTCTTC.

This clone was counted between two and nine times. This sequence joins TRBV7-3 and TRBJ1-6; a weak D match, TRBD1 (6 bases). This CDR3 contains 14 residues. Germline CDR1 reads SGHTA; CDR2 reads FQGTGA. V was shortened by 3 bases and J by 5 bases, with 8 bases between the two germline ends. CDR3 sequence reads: CASSFTGNNSPLHF. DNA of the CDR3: TGTGCCAGCAGCTTTACAGGGAATAATTCACCCCTCCACTTT. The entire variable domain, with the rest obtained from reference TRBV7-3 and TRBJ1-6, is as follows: GAGVSQTPSNKVTEKGKYVELRCDPISGHTALYWYRQSLGQGPEFLIYFQGTGAADDSGLPNDRFFAVRPEGSVSTLKIQRTERGDSAVYLCASSFTGNNSPLHFGNGTRLTVT.

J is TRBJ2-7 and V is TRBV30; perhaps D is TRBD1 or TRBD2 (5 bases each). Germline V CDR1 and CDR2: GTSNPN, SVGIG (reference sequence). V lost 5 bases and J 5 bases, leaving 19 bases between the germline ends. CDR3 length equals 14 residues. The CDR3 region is CAWHLGGARDEQYF. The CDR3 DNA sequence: TGTGCCTGGCACCTCGGTGGGGCGAGGGACGAGCAGTACTTC.

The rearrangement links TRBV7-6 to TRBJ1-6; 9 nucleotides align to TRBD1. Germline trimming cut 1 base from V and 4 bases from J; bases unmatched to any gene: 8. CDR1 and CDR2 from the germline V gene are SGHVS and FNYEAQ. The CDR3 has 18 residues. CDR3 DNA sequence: TGTGCCAGCAGCTTAGGCCTCGGGACAGGGAGGTATAATTCACCCCTCCACTTT. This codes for CASSLGLGTGRYNSPLHF.

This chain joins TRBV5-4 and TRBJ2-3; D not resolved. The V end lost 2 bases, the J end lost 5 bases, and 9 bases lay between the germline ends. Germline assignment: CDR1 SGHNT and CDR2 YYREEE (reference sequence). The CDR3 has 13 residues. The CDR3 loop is CASSFSGGDTQYF. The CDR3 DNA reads TGTGCCAGCAGCTTCTCCGGTGGAGATACGCAGTATTTT.

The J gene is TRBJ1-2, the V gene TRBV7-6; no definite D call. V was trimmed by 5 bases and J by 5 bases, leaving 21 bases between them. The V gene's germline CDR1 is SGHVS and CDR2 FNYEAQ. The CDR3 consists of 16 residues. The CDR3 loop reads CASSIWFESRKYGYTF. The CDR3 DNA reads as TGTGCCAGCAGCATATGGTTTGAATCTCGAAAGTATGGCTACACCTTC.